Below, 3 T cell receptor beta chains from the same sample are listed, as sequenced in a study of T cell repertoires in cytomegalovirus infection. TCRdb analysed the reads with MiXCR anew, one entry per CDR3 protein. The top ten hold approximately 4.5% of the sample, which has approximately 320,000 distinct CDR3 sequences, more than 8% seen once. Source material: PBMCs. The origin of the receptors is a human donor in good health (CMV status not recorded). Some clones in this sample may be carry-over from other donors' samples.

J is TRBJ1-4 and V is TRBV9, with D perhaps TRBD1 (5 bases). Germline V CDR1 and CDR2: SGDLS, YYNGEE. This CDR3 spans 13 amino acids. V lost 4 bases and J lost 7, with 11 bases in between. CDR3 loop: CASSPGTREKLFF. The DNA of the CDR3 is TGTGCCAGCAGCCCAGGGACTCGTGAAAAACTGTTTTTT.

This clonotype was detected a few times. The chain uses TRBV6-6 and TRBJ1-4, with TRBD1 matching 11 bases. The V gene's germline CDR1 is MNHNY and CDR2 SVGAGI (reference sequence). The CDR3 sequence is 14 residues long. Unmatched junction bases numbered 10, after V lost 4 bases and J lost 15 bases. CDR3 bases: TGTGCCAGCAGTTCTCGGACAGGGGGCCAGTATGTGTTTTTT. Translation: CASSSRTGGQYVFF.

This clonotype was observed once. V gene TRBV5-1 combines with J gene TRBJ2-5, with unresolved D. V lost 2 bases and J 5 bases, leaving 13 bases between the germline ends. The CDR3 is 14 residues long. Germline V gene lookup returns CDR1 SGHRS and CDR2 YFSETQ. Here the CDR3 reads CASSFGNEVETQYF. The CDR3 DNA reads TGCGCCAGCAGCTTTGGGAATGAGGTGGAGACCCAGTACTTC.